This T cell receptor (beta chain) was sequenced in a study of shared T cell receptors in the human thymus. Germline V gene sequence: CDR1 SGDLS, CDR2 YYNGEE. The CDR3 is 18 residues long. Trimming shortened V by 3 bases and J by 2 bases, and 23 bases separated the two germline ends. Repertoires were generated with immunoSEQ multiplex PCR, while TCRdb's copy carries only in-frame clones and drops some. This table holds approximately 68,000 clones, around 96% found once. The receptor was derived from a human donor. The sample was thymocytes. The V call is TRBV9, the J call TRBJ2-5, with no clear D. The CDR3 DNA reads as TGTGCCAGCAGCGGACCATTTACTACACAGAGTAAACAAGAGACCCAGTACTTC. Translation: CASSGPFTTQSKQETQYF. Full variable domain (rest looked up from reference TRBV9 and TRBJ2-5): DSGVTQTPKHLITATGQRVTLRCSPRSGDLSVYWYQQSLDQGLQFLIQYYNGEERAKGNILERFSAQQFPDLHSELNLSSLELGDSALYFCASSGPFTTQSKQETQYFGPGTRLLVL.